One and the same sample provided the 15 T cell receptor beta chains below, sequenced in a study of identical twins. TCRdb re-derived calls from the 5' RACE reads in MiXCR, one entry per CDR3 protein. The sample has some 190,000 distinct CDR3 sequences; approximately 15% are singletons. The sample was also reused in another study, on T cells expressing NK-cell markers.

The sample consisted of CD8+ T cells sorted from blood. These receptor sequences come from a woman aged 18-29 years in good health.

The genes are TRBV3-1 and TRBJ1-1; D is possibly TRBD1 (5 bases). There are 17 residues in the CDR3. The germline V gene has CDR1 LGHDT and CDR2 YNNKEL (reference sequence). The V gene lost 1 base and the J gene lost 0 bases, with 15 bases spanning the gap. The CDR3 sequence is CASSQVGGFTMNTEAFF. CDR3 nucleotides: TGTGCCAGCAGCCAAGTGGGGGGTTTCACGATGAACACTGAAGCTTTCTTT.

The V call is TRBV6-5, the J call TRBJ2-7, with 12 nucleotides matching TRBD2. Germline V gives CDR1 MNHEY, CDR2 SVGAGI. The CDR3 consists of 16 residues. V shed 0 bases and J 3 bases; nucleotides not matched to a gene: 3. This chain's CDR3 is CASSYSLAGGDYEQYF. In DNA form, the CDR3 reads TGTGCCAGCAGTTACTCACTAGCGGGAGGTGACTACGAGCAGTACTTC.

This rearrangement joins TRBV7-9 to TRBJ2-1; D is possibly TRBD1 or TRBD2 (5 bases each). This CDR3 spans 13 amino acids. V was trimmed by 10 bases and J by 3 bases, leaving 13 bases between them. Per the germline V gene, CDR1 is SEHNR and CDR2 is FQNEAQ (reference sequence). For the CDR3, the DNA is TGTGCCACCACGGGACCGAACTACAATGAGCAGTTCTTC. Translated, it gives CATTGPNYNEQFF. Combining the CDR3 with reference TRBV7-9 and TRBJ2-1 gives the whole variable domain DTGVSQNPRHKITKRGQNVTFRCDPISEHNRLYWYRQTLGQGPEFLTYFQNEAQLEKSRLLSDRFSAERPKGSFSTLEIQRTEQGDSAMYLCATTGPNYNEQFFGPGTRLTVL.

The V gene is TRBV10-3, the J gene TRBJ2-7, with D perhaps matching TRBD2 (6 bases). Germline loops: CDR1 ENHRY, CDR2 SYGVKD. The CDR3 sequence is 16 residues long. V lost 0 bases and J 2 bases, leaving 14 bases between the germline ends. CDR3 DNA: TGTGCCATCAGTGAGTCATTCAGCGGGTCCACCTACGAGCAGTACTTC. Protein product: CAISESFSGSTYEQYF.

This clonotype has at least ten counts. An end of the junction differs from the germline gene, which may be a read error. This chain connects TRBV5-1 to TRBJ2-2; TRBD2 is a possible D gene (6 bases). From germline, CDR1 is SGHRS and CDR2 YFSETQ. The CDR3 has 13 residues. The CDR3 DNA reads as TGTGCCAGCAGCCCCGGGGGCACCGGGGAGCTGTTTTTT. This translates into CASSPGGTGELFF.

The V and J genes are TRBV20-1 and TRBJ2-7, with 8 bases identical to TRBD2. The J segment lost 2 bases and the V segment lost 3 bases, leaving 9 bases of the junction unmatched. Germline CDR1 and CDR2: DFQATT and SNEGSKA (reference sequence). The CDR3 covers 15 residues. CDR3 coding DNA: TGCAGTGCTAGTGCGGGTAGCGGGGACACCTACGAGCAGTACTTC. Translation gives CSASAGSGDTYEQYF.

This clonotype was seen a few times. The genes are TRBV27 and TRBJ1-2; D remains unclear. This CDR3 contains 14 residues. Germline V gene lookup returns CDR1 MNHEY and CDR2 SMNVEV (reference sequence). V lost 7 bases, J lost 4 bases, and 16 bases lay in between. The CDR3 sequence: CASNPTGGPYGYTF. The CDR3 nucleotides read TGTGCCAGCAACCCGACGGGAGGGCCCTATGGCTACACCTTC.

This clonotype was observed a handful of times. The chain carries TRBV11-1 and TRBJ1-1; TRBD1 might be the D (5 bases). Germline CDR1 is SGHAT and CDR2 is FQDESV (reference sequence). The CDR3 extends over 18 amino acids. Trimming removed 4 bases at V and 3 bases at J, with 24 bases between. CDR3 sequence: CASSYRGGRRWRHTEAFF. The CDR3 DNA is TGTGCCAGCAGCTATAGGGGCGGTCGGAGGTGGCGTCACACTGAAGCTTTCTTT. The entire variable domain, with the rest obtained from reference TRBV11-1 and TRBJ1-1, is as follows: EAEVAQSPRYKITEKSQAVAFWCDPISGHATLYWYRQILGQGPELLVQFQDESVVDDSQLPKDRFSAERLKGVDSTLKIQPAELGDSAMYLCASSYRGGRRWRHTEAFFGQGTRLTVV.

In this sample, this clonotype turned up a few times. The rearrangement uses TRBV2 and TRBJ2-7, with D tentatively TRBD2 (5 bases). CDR3 length: 12 residues. V was trimmed by 7 bases and J by 2 bases, leaving 9 bases between them. The germline gives CDR1 SNHLY, CDR2 FYNNEI. Written as DNA, the CDR3 is TGTGCCAGCACCGAGGGCACCTACGAGCAGTACTTC. Encoded protein: CASTEGTYEQYF.

In its sample, this clonotype was seen a few times. The chain employs TRBV5-6 and TRBJ2-1; possibly TRBD2 for D (5 bases). V was shortened by 2 bases and J by 6 bases, with 9 bases between the two germline ends. The germline CDR1 and CDR2 sequences are SGHDT and YYEEEE. This CDR3 contains 13 residues. This CDR3 is CASSFGSGNEQFF. CDR3 sequence (DNA): TGTGCCAGCAGCTTTGGCAGCGGCAATGAGCAGTTCTTC.

A few counts support this clonotype. This chain joins TRBV9 and TRBJ2-7; TRBD1 matches 11 bases. The germline gives CDR1 SGDLS, CDR2 YYNGEE. There are 14 residues in the CDR3. V trimming: 3 bases; J trimming: 7 bases; junction bases outside the gene matches: 6. The CDR3 sequence: CASSGRTGGGEQYF. In nucleotides, the CDR3 is TGTGCCAGCAGCGGCCGGACAGGGGGCGGTGAGCAGTACTTC. Drawing the rest from reference TRBV9 and TRBJ2-7, the complete variable domain is DSGVTQTPKHLITATGQRVTLRCSPRSGDLSVYWYQQSLDQGLQFLIQYYNGEERAKGNILERFSAQQFPDLHSELNLSSLELGDSALYFCASSGRTGGGEQYFGPGTRLTVT.

The CDR3 spells CASSLDRSRGYGYTF. The CDR3 coding sequence is TGTGCCAGCAGCTTAGATCGGTCAAGGGGGTATGGCTACACCTTC. This chain connects TRBV11-2 to TRBJ1-2; the D gene is possibly TRBD1 (6 bases). The V and J ends lost 0 bases and 5 bases respectively, with 13 bases between them. Germline loops: CDR1 SGHAT, CDR2 FQNNGV. The CDR3 is 15 residues long.

This clonotype was seen a handful of times. The J gene is TRBJ2-2, the V gene TRBV7-9, with D uncertain. Germline CDR1 reads SEHNR; CDR2 reads FQNEAQ (reference sequence). V shed 10 bases and J shed 5 bases, with 8 bases lying between them. The CDR3 has 11 residues. CDR3: CAITATGELFF. Written as DNA, the CDR3 is TGTGCCATAACAGCTACCGGGGAGCTGTTTTTT.

The V and J genes are TRBV12-3 or TRBV12-4 and TRBJ2-2; possibly TRBD2 for D (5 bases). The V end lost 3 bases, the J end lost 0 bases, and 8 bases lay between the germline ends. The CDR3 length is 15 residues. This chain's CDR3 is CASSFVTTNTGELFF. The CDR3 bases are TGTGCCAGCAGTTTCGTGACTACGAACACCGGGGAGCTGTTTTTT.

This clonotype was seen only a few times. V is TRBV6-4 and J is TRBJ2-2, with 9 bases matching TRBD2. With V trimmed by 3 bases and J by 1 base, 0 bases remained unmatched. The CDR3 consists of 15 residues. Germline V CDR1 and CDR2: MRHNA, SNTAGT. This CDR3 reads CASSETSGNTGELFF. The CDR3 DNA is TGTGCCAGCAGTGAGACTAGCGGGAACACCGGGGAGCTGTTTTTT.